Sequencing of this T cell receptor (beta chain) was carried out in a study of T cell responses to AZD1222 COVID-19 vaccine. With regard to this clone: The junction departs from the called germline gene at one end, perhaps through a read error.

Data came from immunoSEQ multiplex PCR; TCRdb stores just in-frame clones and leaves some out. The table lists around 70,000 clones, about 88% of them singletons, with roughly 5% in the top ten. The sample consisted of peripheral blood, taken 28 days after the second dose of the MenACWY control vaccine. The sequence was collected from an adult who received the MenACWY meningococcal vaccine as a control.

The CDR3 protein is CASSPPPLGDTIYF. The CDR3, as DNA: TGTGCCAGCTCACCACCGCCCCTTGGAGACACCATATATTTT. J is TRBJ1-3 and V is TRBV18, with D unclear. This CDR3 comprises 14 residues. Germline loops: CDR1 KGHSH, CDR2 LQKENI.